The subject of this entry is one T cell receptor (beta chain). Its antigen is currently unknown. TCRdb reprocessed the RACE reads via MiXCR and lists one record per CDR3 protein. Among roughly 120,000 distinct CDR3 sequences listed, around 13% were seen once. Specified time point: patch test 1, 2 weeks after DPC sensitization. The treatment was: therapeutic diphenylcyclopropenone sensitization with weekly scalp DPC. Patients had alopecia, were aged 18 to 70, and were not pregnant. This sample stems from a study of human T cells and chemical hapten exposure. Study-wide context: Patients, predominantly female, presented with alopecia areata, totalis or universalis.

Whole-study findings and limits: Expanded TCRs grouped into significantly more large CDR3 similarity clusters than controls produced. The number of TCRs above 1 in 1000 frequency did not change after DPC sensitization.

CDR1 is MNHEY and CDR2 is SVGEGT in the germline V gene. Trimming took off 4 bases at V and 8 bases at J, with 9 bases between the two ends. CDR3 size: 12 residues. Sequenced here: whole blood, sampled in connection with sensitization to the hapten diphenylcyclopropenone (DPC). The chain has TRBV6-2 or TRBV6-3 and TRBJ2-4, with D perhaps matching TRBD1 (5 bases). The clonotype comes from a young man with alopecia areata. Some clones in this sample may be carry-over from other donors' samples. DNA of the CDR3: TGTGCCAGCAGTTCCATGGGGCACATTCAGTACTTC. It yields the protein CASSSMGHIQYF.